A selection of T cell receptor beta chains follows, all from one sample in a study of immune reconstitution after stem cell transplant in scleroderma. In TCRdb, the RT-PCR reads were re-called with MiXCR into one record per CDR3 protein. The sample has about 690 distinct CDR3 sequences; under 8.5% are singletons. This sample was obtained before or after autologous hematopoietic stem cell transplantation (not recorded which). The receptors come from a male donor with systemic sclerosis. The CDR3 runs from the conserved cysteine through the conserved F or W. The D gene is left open where the match is weak. Clone size is given for some rows only: seen once, a few or many times, or a class if the clone is expanded.

>TRBV5-5|TRBJ1-2|medium-sized|NA
CASSLRTEDESSYTF
TGTGCCAGCAGCTTGCGGACAGAAGACGAATCGAGCTACACCTTC
>TRBV27|TRBJ2-7|few|NA
CASFTSSYEQYF
TGTGCCAGTTTTACTAGCTCCTACGAGCAGTACTTC
>TRBV9|TRBJ2-2|NA|NA
CASSTRESRGTGELFF
TGTGCCAGCAGCACCCGGGAGAGCCGCGGCACCGGGGAGCTGTTTTTT
>TRBV6-5|TRBJ2-2|NA|TRBD2
CASSVRLRDYLDTGELFF
TGTGCCAGCAGCGTAAGACTCCGGGACTACCTCGATACCGGGGAGCTGTTTTTT
>TRBV5-1|TRBJ1-3|medium-sized|NA
CASRAPDSGNTIYF
TGCGCCAGCAGGGCACCCGATAGTGGAAACACCATATATTTT
>TRBV14|TRBJ2-5|large|NA
CASSQPDWPWQTQYF
TGTGCCAGCAGCCAACCTGATTGGCCCTGGCAGACCCAGTACTTC
>TRBV28|TRBJ2-7|medium-sized|NA
CASSLIIYEQYF
TGTGCCAGCAGTTTAATCATCTACGAGCAGTACTTC
>TRBV27|TRBJ2-7|medium-sized|NA
CASSSLPFYEQYF
TGTGCCAGCAGTTCCCTTCCCTTCTACGAGCAGTACTTC
>TRBV19|TRBJ2-1|large|NA
CASSIVGGIPYNEQFF
TGTGCCAGTAGTATAGTAGGGGGTATCCCCTACAATGAGCAGTTCTTC
>TRBV4-3|TRBJ2-2|medium-sized|NA
CASSQDYAGDNGELFF
TGCGCCAGCAGCCAAGATTATGCAGGGGATAACGGGGAGCTGTTTTTT
>TRBV29-1|TRBJ1-2|medium-sized|NA
CSVLHYGYTF
TGCAGCGTTTTGCACTATGGCTACACCTTC
>TRBV7-2|TRBJ1-2|NA|NA
CASSLVLTGSYGYTF
TGTGCCAGCAGCTTAGTGCTTACAGGGAGCTATGGTTACACCTTC
>TRBV12-3/TRBV12-4|TRBJ2-1|large|NA
CASSLGDRGEQFF
TGTGCCAGCAGCCTGGGGGACCGGGGTGAGCAGTTCTTC
>TRBV30|TRBJ2-2|medium-sized|TRBD1
CAWSVQGAGELFF
TGTGCCTGGAGTGTACAGGGGGCCGGGGAGCTGTTTTTT
>TRBV5-1|TRBJ2-7|medium-sized|NA
CASSRAGANAYEQYF
TGCGCCAGCAGCCGGGCAGGGGCGAACGCCTACGAGCAGTACTTC
>TRBV5-1|TRBJ2-3|NA|NA
CASSVGAGSTDTQYF
TGCGCCAGCAGCGTCGGGGCAGGGTCCACAGATACGCAGTATTTT
>TRBV11-2|TRBJ2-1|hyperexpanded|NA
CASSHLASSYNEQFF
TGTGCCAGCAGCCACCTAGCGAGCTCCTACAATGAGCAGTTCTTC
>TRBV29-1|TRBJ2-3|large|NA
CSVEDLRDTDTQYF
TGCAGCGTTGAAGACTTAAGGGACACAGATACGCAGTATTTT
>TRBV10-3|TRBJ2-5|large|NA
CAISESTQGGEETQYF
TGTGCCATCAGTGAGTCGACTCAGGGTGGGGAAGAGACCCAGTACTTC
>TRBV5-1|TRBJ2-7|few|NA
CASSLEEEDEQYF
TGCGCCAGCAGCTTGGAAGAAGAGGACGAGCAGTACTTC
>TRBV7-2|TRBJ2-7|large|TRBD2
CASSLAIGGGSYEQYF
TGTGCCAGCAGCTTAGCGATCGGGGGGGGCTCCTACGAGCAGTACTTC
>TRBV6-1|TRBJ2-5|large|TRBD1
CASKGQFETQYF
TGTGCCAGCAAGGGACAGTTCGAGACCCAGTACTTC
>TRBV20-1|TRBJ2-7|large|NA
CSASGWSSYEQYF
TGCAGTGCTAGTGGGTGGAGCTCCTACGAGCAGTACTTC
>TRBV7-2|TRBJ2-2|medium-sized|NA
CASRDGGNTGELFF
TGTGCCAGCAGGGACGGGGGGAACACCGGGGAGCTGTTTTTT
>TRBV6-5|TRBJ2-4|NA|NA
CASRTNPGLPYDAKNIQYF
TGTGCCAGCAGGACCAATCCGGGCCTTCCTTATGACGCCAAAAACATTCAGTACTTC
>TRBV28|TRBJ2-7|large|NA
CASSLGRFYEQYF
TGTGCCAGCAGTTTAGGCAGGTTTTACGAGCAGTACTTC
>TRBV4-2|TRBJ2-3|medium-sized|NA
CASSQGIAPPTDTQYF
TGTGCCAGCAGCCAAGGAATAGCGCCTCCCACAGATACGCAGTATTTT